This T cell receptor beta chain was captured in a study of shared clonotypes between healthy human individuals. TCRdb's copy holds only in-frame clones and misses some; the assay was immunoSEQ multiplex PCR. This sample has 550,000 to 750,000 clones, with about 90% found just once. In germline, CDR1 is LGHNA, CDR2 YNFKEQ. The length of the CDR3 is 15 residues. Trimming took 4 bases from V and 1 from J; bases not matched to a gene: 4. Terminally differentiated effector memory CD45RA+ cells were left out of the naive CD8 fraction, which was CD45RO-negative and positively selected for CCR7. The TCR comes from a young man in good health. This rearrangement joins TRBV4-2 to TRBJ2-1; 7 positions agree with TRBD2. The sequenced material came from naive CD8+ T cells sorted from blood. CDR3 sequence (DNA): TGTGCCAGCAGCCCCCAGCGGGATTCCTACAATGAGCAGTTCTTC. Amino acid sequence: CASSPQRDSYNEQFF.